This paragraph reports one T cell receptor (beta chain). Which antigen it targets is not known. No base qualities exist here, and no much larger clone lies one base off it. This entry comes from a study of shared clonotypes between healthy human individuals (dated by TCRdb to about 2020). Turning to the overall study: A couple of women and a few men aged 18 to 49 years were included in the cohort. Per donor, leukapheresis produced somewhere between about 0.94 and 8.9 billion PBMCs. To increase sequencing depth and limit assay-specific biases, TCR repertoire library preparation and sequencing were carried out by different laboratories using diverse techniques. The study deeply sequenced blood TCR repertoires of five healthy adults to estimate repertoire size and the extent of clonotype sharing between individuals. Per donor, three plates each were used for CD4 naive and CD4 memory, two for CD8 naive, and one for CD8 memory.

Using the deep immunoSEQ assay, TCR CDR3 regions were amplified from genomic DNA by multiplex PCR. Extracted genomic DNA from each cell subset was distributed evenly across all wells of several immunoSEQ 96-well plates, and each plate was treated as a replicate. For sorted subsets, each replicate PCR was loaded with approximately 190 ng genomic DNA, equivalent to 25,000 to 30,000 T cell genomes. The purified libraries were quantified using a Qubit 3.0 fluorometer, sized with a Bioanalyzer 2100, and then quantified again using the KAPA Library Quantification kit. A separate single-read 150-cycle Illumina NextSeq 550 flow cell was used to sequence each immunoSEQ 96-well plate. Processing in the source paper ran as follows. The immunoSEQ output contained only junctional sequences without quality scores, so filtering could not match that applied to full-length reads. To assign V/J genes and CDR3, sequences were annotated using PyIR, a Python wrapper for IgBLAST v1.9, with IMGT germline references. Reads with weak V/J assignments (E-value above 1e-6), missing CDR3, stop codons, out-of-frame junctions, or ambiguous translated residues were removed. A V3J clonotype was defined by an identical inferred V gene, J gene, and CDR3 amino acid sequence. Percentage overlap between repertoires was computed as shared unique clonotypes divided by the size of the smaller repertoire. Three approaches were used to assess repertoire richness: RTK rarefaction, the Chao1 estimator, and Recon v2.1 estimates of unobserved clonotypes. For all TCRbeta clonotypes obtained by the gDNA method from a handful of donors, generation probabilities were computed with OLGA. TCRdb took over this immuneACCESS table, retaining in-frame rearrangements with V and J assigned. Such tables are incomplete; in checked studies, under half of the missing clones stem from an unresolved V gene, and the remainder is unexplained. V, J and clone size reflect that table, while D and trimming were determined from the DNA. Present in this sample are some 2.1 million clones, roughly 95% of which were seen just once. The ten largest clonotypes hold 0.13% of the sample.

Healthy HIV-negative adults with no recently reported acute infections or vaccinations were included as donors. All donors were Caucasian adults living in Nashville, Tennessee, USA. CD4+ T cells were enriched by magnetic negative selection; naive cells were then positively selected on CD45RA, and the negative fraction formed the memory subset. Blood was obtained by leukapheresis, after which PBMCs were separated by Ficoll-Histopaque density gradient centrifugation and cryopreserved in liquid nitrogen vapor phase. Analytical flow cytometry was used to check the purity and quantity of every magnetically sorted T cell population. Genomic DNA was isolated from every sorted fraction and measured by UV absorbance on a Nanodrop 2000c. Broader findings and caveats from the paper: Compared with non-shared clonotypes, clonotypes shared by all four sorted-subset donors had higher generation probabilities. Sampling was restricted to blood, and TCR repertoires in tissue are likely to differ from TCR repertoires in blood. Based on pairwise subsampling, the degree of clonotype sharing among donors was expected to be affected by sequencing depth. Because the study included a small number of donors, the genetic and exposure-history diversity represented was limited. Sharing across a handful of donors was observed for around 4.8% of naive CD4, 3.5% of naive CD8, 2% to 2.5% of memory CD4, and around 0.4% of memory CD8 clonotypes. Even with the large sequencing depth, rarefaction of the sorted-subset datasets indicated that sequencing was incomplete. Naive subsets generally had larger estimated clonotype richness than memory subsets.

The CDR3 spans 16 residues, from the cysteine through the phenylalanine. Just the 48-base CDR3 DNA is kept, in frame starting at base 1. Trimming accounts for 2 bases at V and 1 base at J, while the number of junction bases matched to no gene is 4. CDR1 is given as MNHEY and CDR2 as SVGAGI, both from the germline V gene. The receptor chain draws on TRBV6-5 and TRBJ2-2, with TRBD1 matching 7 junction bases. The source of this sequence is a man aged 18 to 30 in good health. What was sequenced was naive CD4+ T cells sorted from blood. Read against the paper, the sample's cell subset or site label means: CD45RA+ positively selected. The DNA reads as follows: TGTGCCAGCAGTTACAAGGGGGCCTTGAACACCGGGGAGCTGTTTTTT. It is translated as CASSYKGALNTGELFF.